This T cell receptor (beta chain) was recorded in a study of OX40 agonist ivuxolimab in advanced cancers. Trimming removed 5 bases at V and 4 bases at J, with 6 bases between. CDR1 and CDR2 (germline): MGHDK, SYGVNS. This CDR3 region has 11 residues. Method: immunoSEQ multiplex PCR; TCRdb's copy keeps in-frame clones and lacks some. This table holds 64,000 or so clones, approximately 80% found once. The specimen comprised CD4+ or CD8+ T cells sorted from blood, sampled in a trial of the OX40 agonist ivuxolimab. The chain joins TRBV25-1 to TRBJ2-7; D unresolved. The receptor was isolated from an adult with an advanced solid tumor such as melanoma, head and neck, liver or kidney cancer. CDR3 sequence: CASSSFYEQYF. CDR3 DNA sequence: TGTGCCAGCAGTTCTTTTTACGAGCAGTACTTC.